These 23 T cell receptor beta chains share one sample of origin, sequenced in a study of T cell repertoires in cytomegalovirus infection. TCRdb reprocessed the reads via MiXCR and lists one record per CDR3 protein. This table has roughly 180,000 distinct CDR3 sequences, about a fifth appearing once. The antigens of these receptors remain unknown. Specimen: CD8+ T cells from cultured PBMCs, collected from culture after CMV antigen stimulation. These receptor sequences come from a human donor in good health (CMV status not recorded). Some clones in this sample may be carry-over from other donors' samples.

This chain links TRBV5-6 with TRBJ2-3; 7 bases are a match to TRBD1. Germline values: CDR1 SGHDT, CDR2 YYEEEE. Trimming removed 3 bases from V and 3 bases from J; junction bases left unmatched: 13. The CDR3 is made up of 17 amino acids. CDR3 loop: CASSSPTGARLTDTQYF. DNA of the CDR3: TGTGCCAGCAGCTCTCCTACAGGGGCAAGGTTAACAGATACGCAGTATTTT. Based on the CDR3 plus reference TRBV5-6 and TRBJ2-3, the full variable domain is DAGVTQSPTHLIKTRGQQVTLRCSPKSGHDTVSWYQQALGQGPQFIFQYYEEEERQRGNFPDRFSGHQFPNYSSELNVNALLLGDSALYLCASSSPTGARLTDTQYFGPGTRLTVL.

This clonotype was counted between two and nine times. The V call is TRBV15, the J call TRBJ2-7; TRBD1 might be the D (5 bases). This CDR3 has 16 residues. In germline, CDR1 is LNHNV, CDR2 YYDKDF (reference sequence). Trimming took off 0 bases at V and 3 bases at J, with 15 bases between the two ends. This chain's CDR3 is CATSRDHPDTNYEQYF. The CDR3 region has the DNA TGTGCCACCAGCAGAGACCACCCGGACACAAACTACGAGCAGTACTTC.

The chain combines TRBV11-2 with TRBJ2-1; TRBD2 agrees at 12 bases. Germline V gene data show CDR1 as SGHAT and CDR2 as FQNNGV. The J segment lost 12 bases and the V segment lost 0 bases, leaving 6 bases of the junction unmatched. The CDR3 is 15 residues long. Here the CDR3 reads CASSLDPTSGGGQFF. The CDR3 DNA reads as TGTGCCAGCAGCTTAGATCCGACTAGCGGGGGCGGGCAGTTCTTC.

V usage is TRBV11-2 and J usage is TRBJ2-2; D perhaps matches TRBD2 (5 bases). From germline, CDR1 is SGHAT and CDR2 FQNNGV. Deletions cut 8 bases from V and 0 bases from J, with 28 bases between. This CDR3 contains 20 residues. CDR3 DNA sequence: TGTGCCAGCTGGGGTCGGGGAGAGACCTCACAGAGAGCGAACACCGGGGAGCTGTTTTTT. This encodes CASWGRGETSQRANTGELFF.

The rearrangement links TRBV7-4 to TRBJ2-7, with D unclear. The CDR3 extends over 11 amino acids. Germline CDR1 is SGHVT and CDR2 is SQSDAQ. Trimming took 5 bases from V and 6 from J, leaving 8 bases between them. The CDR3: CASSAVFEQYF. Here the CDR3 DNA reads TGTGCCAGCAGCGCCGTCTTCGAGCAGTACTTC.

CDR3 amino acids: CASSLVAGFTDTQYF. The CDR3, as DNA: TGTGCCAGCAGCTTAGTCGCGGGTTTCACAGATACGCAGTATTTT. J is TRBJ2-3 and V is TRBV7-2; weak D call: TRBD2 (5 bases). CDR3 length: 15 residues. Germline values: CDR1 SGHTA, CDR2 FQGNSA. Trimming removed 1 base at V and 2 bases at J, with 10 bases between.

The V and J genes are TRBV12-3 or TRBV12-4 and TRBJ2-3, with a possible D match to TRBD1 (5 bases). The CDR3 has 14 residues. With 2 bases removed from V and 3 bases from J, the gap between germline ends came to 9 bases. The CDR3 nucleotides are TGTGCCAGCAGTTTAAGGGGCCCTACAGATACGCAGTATTTT. It codes for CASSLRGPTDTQYF.

This clonotype was seen only a few times. This chain joins TRBV4-1 and TRBJ1-5; D is perhaps TRBD1 (6 bases). This CDR3 is built from 17 residues. Trimming shortened V by 0 bases and J by 2 bases, and 14 bases separated the two germline ends. Germline CDR1 reads MGHRA; CDR2 reads YSYEKL. The CDR3 region is CASSQDSAGGGNQPQHF. The CDR3 region has the DNA TGCGCCAGCAGCCAAGATTCGGCCGGGGGCGGCAATCAGCCCCAGCATTTT.

This chain joins TRBV6-2 or TRBV6-3 and TRBJ2-7; no reliable D call. This CDR3 comprises 13 residues. V was trimmed by 0 bases and J by 4 bases, leaving 7 bases between them. CDR1 MNHEY and CDR2 SVGEGT come from the germline V gene. CDR3: CASSYSSVYEQYF. CDR3 DNA sequence: TGTGCCAGCAGTTACTCGTCCGTATACGAGCAGTACTTC.

The rearrangement uses TRBV14 and TRBJ2-2, with D possibly matching TRBD1 (6 bases). This CDR3 contains 15 residues. Looked up from germline, CDR1 is SGHDN and CDR2 is FVKESK. The ends were cut back, 3 bases at V and 1 base at J, with 9 bases in the middle. For the CDR3, the DNA is TGTGCCAGCAGCCACTTACAGGGGAACACCGGGGAGCTGTTTTTT. Protein sequence: CASSHLQGNTGELFF. Complete variable domain (other parts from reference TRBV14 and TRBJ2-2): EAGVTQFPSHSVIEKGQTVTLRCDPISGHDNLYWYRRVMGKEIKFLLHFVKESKQDESGMPNNRFLAERTGGTYSTLKVQPAELEDSGVYFCASSHLQGNTGELFFGEGSRLTVL.

This clonotype showed up many times. The CDR3 DNA is TGTGCCAGCAGCTTACGTGGACCCCTAGATAAACTGTTTTTT. Residues: CASSLRGPLDKLFF. J is TRBJ1-4 and V is TRBV7-6; D unclear. Trimming left V 2 bases short and J 11 bases short, with 15 bases between. This CDR3 comprises 14 residues. Germline CDR1 is SGHVS and CDR2 is FNYEAQ.

This clonotype appeared a few times. This sequence joins TRBV2 and TRBJ2-1; perhaps TRBD2 as D (7 bases). Germline V gene data show CDR1 as SNHLY and CDR2 as FYNNEI. Trimming took off 8 bases at V and 4 bases at J, with 9 bases between the two ends. CDR3 length: 12 amino acids. The CDR3: CASRGAYNEQFF. CDR3 nucleotide sequence: TGTGCCAGCCGGGGGGCGTACAATGAGCAGTTCTTC.

By frequency in the sample, this clonotype is medium-sized. The rearrangement links TRBV7-9 to TRBJ2-1; TRBD2 aligns across 14 bases. CDR1 and CDR2 from the germline V gene are SEHNR and FQNEAQ (reference sequence). The length of the CDR3 is 17 residues. With 4 bases clipped from V and 4 bases from J, the junction kept 6 bases outside the gene matches. Written as DNA, the CDR3 is TGTGCCAGCAGCTCGACTAGCGGGGGGGCCGGATACAATGAGCAGTTCTTC. Its translation: CASSSTSGGAGYNEQFF.

This clonotype has just a few counts. V and J are TRBV7-2 and TRBJ2-7; D perhaps matches TRBD1 (5 bases). The CDR3 extends over 14 amino acids. V was cut by 6 bases and J by 6 bases, with 18 bases left in between. Germline V gives CDR1 SGHTA, CDR2 FQGNSA. The CDR3 DNA reads TGTGCCAGCAGTCCCGTCCCAGGGAATGGCGAGCAGTACTTC. Its protein product is CASSPVPGNGEQYF.

V gene TRBV5-6 combines with J gene TRBJ2-7; D remains ambiguous. Germline CDR1 reads SGHDT; CDR2 reads YYEEEE. The CDR3 extends over 19 amino acids. The V end was cut by 4 bases, the J end by 1 base, with 27 bases between. CDR3 region: CASSPTDYPDSTWSYEQYF. The CDR3 DNA reads TGTGCCAGCAGCCCTACGGATTACCCGGATTCCACCTGGTCCTACGAGCAGTACTTC.

This clonotype was detected a few times. The chain is built from TRBV19 and TRBJ1-5; D remains ambiguous. V was shortened by 5 bases and J by 3 bases, with 26 bases between the two germline ends. The CDR3 runs to 19 residues. Germline values: CDR1 LNHDA, CDR2 SQIVND (reference sequence). The chain's CDR3 is CASSLPPSSGGPINQPQHF. For the CDR3, the DNA is TGTGCCAGTAGTTTACCTCCTTCTAGTGGTGGGCCGATCAATCAGCCCCAGCATTTT. The complete variable domain, with remaining parts taken from reference TRBV19 and TRBJ1-5, reads DGGITQSPKYLFRKEGQNVTLSCEQNLNHDAMYWYRQDPGQGLRLIYYSQIVNDFQKGDIAEGYSVSREKKESFPLTVTSAQKNPTAFYLCASSLPPSSGGPINQPQHFGDGTRLSIL.

The sample holds a few counts of this clonotype. This chain joins TRBV4-3 and TRBJ2-1; no reliable D call. CDR3 length: 15 residues. V was trimmed by 4 bases and J by 3 bases, leaving 13 bases between them. Germline CDR1 reads LGHNA; CDR2 reads YSLEER. CDR3 region: CASSLAGDVYNEQFF. CDR3 nucleotides: TGCGCCAGCAGCCTGGCTGGCGACGTCTACAATGAGCAGTTCTTC.

This clonotype was recorded only once. A read error is possible here, since a much larger clone lies one base away. J is TRBJ1-1 and V is TRBV7-2, with D hard to call. This CDR3 contains 14 residues. The V gene's germline CDR1 is SGHTA and CDR2 FQGNSA. Trimming took 2 bases from V and 0 from J, leaving 7 bases between them. CDR3 amino acids: CASSLLLMNTEAFF. CDR3 in DNA: TGTGCCAGCAGCTTACTTCTGATGAACACTGAAGCTTTCTTT. Full variable domain (outside the CDR3, taken from reference TRBV7-2 and TRBJ1-1): GAGVSQSPSNKVTEKGKDVELRCDPISGHTALYWYRQSLGQGLEFLIYFQGNSAPDKSGLPSDRFSAERTGGSVSTLTIQRTQQEDSAVYLCASSLLLMNTEAFFGQGTRLTVV.

This chain links TRBV5-5 with TRBJ2-1, with D unclear. Germline V gene lookup returns CDR1 SGHKS and CDR2 YYEKEE (reference sequence). Between the trimmed V and J ends, which lost 0 bases and 3 bases, there was a span of 10 bases. There are 15 residues in the CDR3. As DNA, the CDR3 is TGTGCCAGCAGCTTGGATGGGGTGATCTACAATGAGCAGTTCTTC. Translation gives CASSLDGVIYNEQFF. The variable domain in full, with the rest retrieved from reference TRBV5-5 and TRBJ2-1, is DAGVTQSPTHLIKTRGQQVTLRCSPISGHKSVSWYQQVLGQGPQFIFQYYEKEERGRGNFPDRFSARQFPNYSSELNVNALLLGDSALYLCASSLDGVIYNEQFFGPGTRLTVL.

V and J are TRBV7-6 and TRBJ2-1; 9 bases are shared with TRBD2. CDR1 and CDR2 (germline): SGHVS, FNYEAQ. This CDR3 comprises 16 residues. Trimming removed 5 bases from V and 7 bases from J; junction bases left unmatched: 12. The CDR3 here is CASSQVASGVRNEQFF. The CDR3 region has the DNA TGTGCCAGCAGCCAAGTGGCTAGCGGGGTCCGTAATGAGCAGTTCTTC.

V and J are TRBV12-3 or TRBV12-4 and TRBJ2-5; 7 bases are a match to TRBD2. The CDR3 has 15 amino acids. V lost 4 bases, J lost 4 bases, and 9 bases stayed unmatched. This chain's CDR3 is CASSSFPGRRETQYF. For the CDR3, the DNA is TGTGCCAGCAGTTCCTTTCCCGGGAGGAGAGAGACCCAGTACTTC.

In its sample, this clonotype was seen many times. This chain uses TRBV6-4 with TRBJ2-3, with TRBD2 matching over 8 bases. Germline trimming cut 4 bases from V and 3 bases from J; bases unmatched to any gene: 9. Germline V gene data show CDR1 as MRHNA and CDR2 as SNTAGT. The CDR3 consists of 16 residues. For the CDR3, the DNA is TGTGCCAGCAGTGCGGAGTCTGGCGGGGGGACAGATACGCAGTATTTT. Protein sequence: CASSAESGGGTDTQYF.

The rearrangement uses TRBV12-3 or TRBV12-4 and TRBJ2-3; 10 bases fit TRBD2. The ends lost 9 bases at V and 2 bases at J; junction bases unmatched: 5. CDR3 size: 14 residues. This CDR3 reads CASSSGGATDTQYF. The CDR3 nucleotides are TGTGCCAGTTCCAGCGGGGGGGCCACAGATACGCAGTATTTT.